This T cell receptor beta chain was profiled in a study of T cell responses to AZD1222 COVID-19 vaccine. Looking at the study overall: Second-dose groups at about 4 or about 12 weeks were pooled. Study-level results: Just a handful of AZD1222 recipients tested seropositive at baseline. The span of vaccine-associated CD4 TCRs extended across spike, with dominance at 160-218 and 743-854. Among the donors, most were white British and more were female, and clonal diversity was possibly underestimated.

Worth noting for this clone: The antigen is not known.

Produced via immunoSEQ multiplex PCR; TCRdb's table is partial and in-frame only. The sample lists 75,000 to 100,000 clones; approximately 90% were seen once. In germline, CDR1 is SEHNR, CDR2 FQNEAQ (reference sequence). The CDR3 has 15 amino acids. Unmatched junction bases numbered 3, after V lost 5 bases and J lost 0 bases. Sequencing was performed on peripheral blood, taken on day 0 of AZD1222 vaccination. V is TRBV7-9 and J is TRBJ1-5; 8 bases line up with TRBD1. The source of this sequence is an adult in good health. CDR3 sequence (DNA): TGTGCCAGCAGCCTGGGACAGGTTAGCAATCAGCCCCAGCATTTT. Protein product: CASSLGQVSNQPQHF. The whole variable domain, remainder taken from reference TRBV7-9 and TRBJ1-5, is DTGVSQNPRHKITKRGQNVTFRCDPISEHNRLYWYRQTLGQGPEFLTYFQNEAQLEKSRLLSDRFSAERPKGSFSTLEIQRTEQGDSAMYLCASSLGQVSNQPQHFGDGTRLSIL.